The sequence of this T cell receptor beta chain was determined in a study of T cell changes during pregnancy in multiple sclerosis. The CDR3 loop spans 13 amino acids. V shed 5 bases, J shed 5 bases, and the junction held 6 bases outside the gene matches. Germline V gene lookup returns CDR1 SQVTM and CDR2 ANQGSEA. Repertoires were generated with immunoSEQ multiplex PCR, while TCRdb's copy carries only in-frame clones and drops some. The sample gives about 84,000 clones, less than 95% of which show up once; 2% to 2.5% is in the top ten. This clonotype originated in a female donor with multiple sclerosis, enrolled in a pregnancy study. The chain uses TRBV29-1 and TRBJ1-5, with TRBD1 matching over 7 bases. This specimen was peripheral blood, taken in the third trimester of pregnancy. Here the CDR3 reads CSVSTGVHQPQHF. The CDR3, as DNA: TGCAGCGTTTCAACAGGGGTTCATCAGCCCCAGCATTTT. Variable domain in full (rest from reference TRBV29-1 and TRBJ1-5): SAVISQKPSRDICQRGTSLTIQCQVDSQVTMMFWYRQQPGQSLTLIATANQGSEATYESGFVIDKFPISRPNLTFSTLTVSNMSPEDSSIYLCSVSTGVHQPQHFGDGTRLSIL.